These 28 T cell receptor beta chains share one sample of origin, sequenced in a study of blood T cells in healthy people across ages. A second about 7 to 12 cycle PCR used barcoded and J-beta primers. TCRdb called the 5' RACE reads again in MiXCR, with one record for every CDR3 protein. The table records roughly 680,000 distinct CDR3 sequences, approximately 52% of them present only once. Specimen: blood. The source is a woman of 80 years or more in good health.

This clonotype was recorded a few times. This chain connects TRBV9 to TRBJ2-5; D tentatively reads TRBD1 or TRBD2 (5 bases each). This CDR3 contains 15 residues. V lost 0 bases and J lost 11, with 20 bases in between. Per the germline V gene, CDR1 is SGDLS and CDR2 is YYNGEE. The CDR3 DNA is TGTGCCAGCAGCGTAGAAGGGACCGCCTACAATGAGCAGTACTTC. Its protein is CASSVEGTAYNEQYF.

A remark on this clonotype: This may come from a read error, since a much larger clone is one base off. This chain joins TRBV20-1 and TRBJ2-7; 8 positions match TRBD2. There are 12 residues in the CDR3. Germline-derived CDR1 and CDR2 are DFQATT and SNEGSKA (reference sequence). The J segment lost 10 bases and the V segment lost 3 bases, leaving 8 bases of the junction unmatched. The DNA of the CDR3 is TGCAGTGCTAGCGGGGGGGTAGAGGCCCAGTACTTC. Its translation: CSASGGVEAQYF.

The chain joins TRBV6-2 or TRBV6-3 to TRBJ2-3; D gene unclear. CDR1 MNHEY and CDR2 SVGEGT come from the germline V gene. Trimming removed 2 bases at V and 3 bases at J, with 6 bases between. This CDR3 is 13 amino acids long. The DNA of the CDR3 is TGTGCCAGCAGTTACCTCTTAACAGATACGCAGTATTTT. Translated: CASSYLLTDTQYF.

On this clonotype itself: This may come from a read error, since a much larger clone is one base off. Since the CDR3 does not end with the conserved phenylalanine or tryptophan, this likely comes from a read error. The chain couples TRBV5-1 to TRBJ2-1; a weak D match, TRBD1 (6 bases). Germline V gives CDR1 SGHRS, CDR2 YFSETQ. Trimming left V 3 bases short and J 0 bases short, with 10 bases between. This CDR3 is 15 amino acids long. The CDR3 DNA sequence: TGCGCCAGCAGCTCGGACAGTAGCTCCTACAATGAGCAGTTCTTA. This translates into CASSSDSSSYNEQFL.

This clonotype was counted many times. Written as DNA, the CDR3 is TGTGCCGTAACCGCTAGCGGCTACAATGAGCAGTTCTTC. This encodes CAVTASGYNEQFF. V gene TRBV6-2 or TRBV6-3 combines with J gene TRBJ2-1; 7 nucleotides line up with TRBD2. V dropped 11 bases and J dropped 3; count of bases not matched to a gene: 7. Per the germline V gene, CDR1 is MNHEY and CDR2 is SVGEGT. The CDR3 covers 13 residues.

A remark on this clonotype: One end of the junction fails to match germline, which may point to a read error. CDR3 sequence reads: CSASPGSYNERYF. DNA of the CDR3: TGCAGTGCTAGTCCGGGCTCCTACAATGAGCGGTACTTC. This chain joins TRBV20-1 and TRBJ2-1, with D possibly being TRBD2 (5 bases). This CDR3 has 13 residues. Germline V gene sequence: CDR1 DFQATT, CDR2 SNEGSKA (reference sequence).

Details on this clonotype: A clone one base away is much larger, so this may be a read error. The J gene is TRBJ2-1, the V gene TRBV5-1, with 7 bases matching TRBD2. Looked up from germline, CDR1 is SGHRS and CDR2 is YFSETQ. This CDR3 has 15 amino acids. V gave up 7 bases and J gave up 4 bases; unmatched junction bases: 11. CDR3 sequence: CASGPAGLPYNEQFF. The CDR3 region has the DNA TGCGCCAGCGGCCCGGCGGGACTACCATACAATGAGCAGTTCTTC. Full variable domain (missing parts from reference TRBV5-1 and TRBJ2-1): KAGVTQTPRYLIKTRGQQVTLSCSPISGHRSVSWYQQTPGQGLQFLFEYFSETQRNKGNFPGRFSGRQFSNSRSEMNVSTLELGDSALYLCASGPAGLPYNEQFFGPGTRLTVL.

J is TRBJ1-4 and V is TRBV28; 8 bases line up with TRBD1. Germline CDR1 and CDR2: MDHEN and SYDVKM. The CDR3 has 13 amino acids. Unmatched junction bases numbered 2, after V lost 3 bases and J lost 8 bases. The CDR3 sequence is CASSFRGREKLFF. The DNA for the CDR3 is TGTGCCAGCAGTTTCAGGGGGCGAGAAAAACTGTTTTTT.

The J gene is TRBJ2-5, the V gene TRBV28; perhaps TRBD1 as D (6 bases). The V gene's germline CDR1 is MDHEN and CDR2 SYDVKM. Trimming pared 5 bases from V and 3 bases from J, leaving 16 bases between. The CDR3 covers 15 residues. The CDR3 DNA follows: TGTGCCAGCAGTGGGGTTAGGGGGAAGGAAGAGACCCAGTACTTC. Translation gives CASSGVRGKEETQYF.

The sample holds a few counts of this clonotype. The chain uses TRBV12-3 or TRBV12-4 and TRBJ1-4; D remains ambiguous. CDR3 size: 14 residues. Trimming shortened V by 3 bases and J by 2 bases, and 7 bases separated the two germline ends. CDR3 in DNA: TGTGCCAGCAGTTTCGGACTCACTAATGAAAAACTGTTTTTT. Protein: CASSFGLTNEKLFF.

This clonotype was counted between two and nine times. Given a much more abundant clone one base away, this may be a read error. The V gene is TRBV13, the J gene TRBJ2-4; 7 bases fit TRBD2. Germline CDR1 is PRHDT and CDR2 is FYEKMQ (reference sequence). The CDR3 loop spans 14 amino acids. The CDR3 DNA sequence: TGTGCCGGCAGGGAGGGACTAGCCAAAAACATTCAGTACTTC. It codes for CAGREGLAKNIQYF.

The rearrangement joins TRBV2 to TRBJ2-7; D is unclear. V dropped 3 bases and J dropped 2 bases, with 8 bases sitting between them. Germline V gene sequence: CDR1 SNHLY, CDR2 FYNNEI. The CDR3 is 13 amino acids. The CDR3 spells CASSDSVPYEQYF. CDR3 DNA sequence: TGTGCCAGCAGTGATTCAGTTCCCTACGAGCAGTACTTC. The whole variable domain, remainder taken from reference TRBV2 and TRBJ2-7, is EPEVTQTPSHQVTQMGQEVILRCVPISNHLYFYWYRQILGQKVEFLVSFYNNEISEKSEIFDDQFSVERPDGSNFTLKIRSTKLEDSAMYFCASSDSVPYEQYFGPGTRLTVT.

This clonotype came up once. This sequence may be a read error, since a much larger clone differs from it by one base. V and J are TRBV7-8 and TRBJ2-3, with a possible D match to TRBD2 (6 bases). CDR1 and CDR2 (germline): SGHVS, FQNEAQ. The length of the CDR3 is 16 residues. Trimming cost V 1 base and J 0 bases, with 11 bases left between them. The CDR3 reads CASSLVSGRSTDTQYF. DNA of the CDR3: TGTGCCAGCAGCTTAGTGAGCGGGCGGAGCACAGATACGCAGTATTTT. Filled out from reference TRBV7-8 and TRBJ2-3, the complete variable domain reads GAGVSQSPRYKVAKRGQDVALRCDPISGHVSLFWYQQALGQGPEFLTYFQNEAQLDKSGLPSDRFFAERPEGSVSTLKIQRTQQEDSAVYLCASSLVSGRSTDTQYFGPGTRLTVL.

This clonotype was counted at least ten times. This rearrangement joins TRBV9 to TRBJ2-1, with TRBD1 matching over 10 bases. Germline trimming cut 0 bases from V and 6 bases from J; bases unmatched to any gene: 3. The germline V gene encodes CDR1 SGDLS and CDR2 YYNGEE. The CDR3 has 15 amino acids. CDR3: CASSVGGQGLNEQFF. Here the CDR3 DNA reads TGTGCCAGCAGCGTAGGGGGACAGGGGCTCAATGAGCAGTTCTTC.

This chain links TRBV20-1 with TRBJ1-1; tentatively, D is TRBD1 (5 bases). With 6 bases removed from V and 7 bases from J, the gap between germline ends came to 12 bases. Germline V gene lookup returns CDR1 DFQATT and CDR2 SNEGSKA (reference sequence). The CDR3 consists of 11 residues. The CDR3 is CSAEATVEAFF. In DNA form, the CDR3 reads TGCAGTGCCGAAGCGACAGTTGAAGCTTTCTTT.

This clonotype occurred many times. A read error is possible here, since a much larger clone lies one base away. The genes are TRBV6-6 and TRBJ2-1, with 7 nucleotides matching TRBD2. The J call could be wrong; TRBJ2-7 is a better fit for the DNA end. The CDR3 consists of 13 residues. The V gene's germline CDR1 is MNHNY and CDR2 SVGAGI (reference sequence). CDR3 loop: CASSPSGYNEQYF. DNA of the CDR3: TGTGCCAGCAGCCCTAGCGGTTACAATGAGCAGTACTTC.

The chain carries TRBV20-1 and TRBJ1-1; TRBD1 matches 10 bases. The CDR3 extends over 14 amino acids. Germline values: CDR1 DFQATT, CDR2 SNEGSKA (reference sequence). V lost 1 base to trimming and J lost 7 bases; unmatched junction nucleotides: 6. This chain's CDR3 is CSARGDRGLGEAFF. The CDR3 DNA sequence: TGCAGTGCTAGAGGCGACAGGGGGCTCGGTGAAGCTTTCTTT.

The table lists this clonotype with many counts. V is TRBV3-1 and J is TRBJ1-2, with 8 bases that match TRBD1. V was clipped by 4 bases and J by 4 bases; unmatched bases: 5. CDR1 is LGHDT and CDR2 is YNNKEL in the germline V gene (reference sequence). This CDR3 has 14 residues. CDR3 nucleotides: TGTGCCAGCAGCCCGTTGGGACAGGCCTATGGCTACACCTTC. It translates to CASSPLGQAYGYTF.

Comment on this clonotype: This sequence may be a read error, since a much larger clone differs from it by one base. The J gene is TRBJ2-2, the V gene TRBV6-1, with 9 nucleotides matching TRBD2. CDR1 is MNHNS, CDR2 SASEGT, per germline. This CDR3 region has 17 residues. The CDR3 nucleotides are TGTGCCAGCAAACGGACTAGCGCAGAAGGTGGCACCAGGGAGCTGTTTTTT. Translating gives CASKRTSAEGGTRELFF.

The rearrangement links TRBV20-1 to TRBJ1-5; no clear D. Trimming removed 4 bases at V and 6 bases at J, with 10 bases between. The CDR3 extends over 12 amino acids. Germline-derived CDR1 and CDR2 are DFQATT and SNEGSKA (reference sequence). DNA for the CDR3: TGCAGTGCTAAGGTCGGCCTTCAGCCCCAGCATTTT. It is translated as CSAKVGLQPQHF.

This clonotype occurred a few times. V is TRBV12-3 or TRBV12-4 and J is TRBJ2-6, with a possible D match to TRBD2 (6 bases). With 2 bases removed from V and 0 bases from J, the gap between germline ends came to 14 bases. This CDR3 region has 18 residues. The CDR3 region is CASSLRGGAGSGANVLTF. In DNA form, the CDR3 reads TGTGCCAGCAGTTTAAGGGGCGGGGCTGGCTCTGGGGCCAACGTCCTGACTTTC.

This clonotype was observed a handful of times. The chain couples TRBV6-6 to TRBJ2-3, with a weak D call TRBD1 (5 bases). The CDR3 contains 16 residues. Per germline, CDR1 MNHNY and CDR2 SVGAGI (reference sequence). Trimming shortened V by 6 bases and J by 5 bases, and 21 bases separated the two germline ends. In DNA, the CDR3 is TGTGCCAGCAGGGGGCTAAAGGGGTCGACGGGAGATACGCAGTATTTT. Protein product: CASRGLKGSTGDTQYF.

The rearrangement links TRBV7-8 to TRBJ1-1, with 7 bases fitting TRBD1. The CDR3 contains 18 residues. With V trimmed by 0 bases and J by 0 bases, 10 bases remained unmatched. Per germline, CDR1 SGHVS and CDR2 FQNEAQ. CDR3 in DNA: TGTGCCAGCAGCTTAGCGAGGGGGACAGAGATACTGAACACTGAAGCTTTCTTT. Its protein product is CASSLARGTEILNTEAFF.

This chain joins TRBV7-9 and TRBJ2-2; no firm D call. The CDR3 has 15 amino acids. The germline CDR1 and CDR2 sequences are SEHNR and FQNEAQ (reference sequence). The V and J ends lost 6 bases and 1 base respectively, with 12 bases between them. The CDR3 coding sequence is TGTGCCAGCAGTCCATCCGTCCTGAACACCGGGGAGCTGTTTTTT. Residues: CASSPSVLNTGELFF.

The V gene is TRBV24-1, the J gene TRBJ1-2; D is ambiguous. This CDR3 spans 12 amino acids. Germline V gene data show CDR1 as KGHDR and CDR2 as SFDVKD. V dropped 0 bases and J dropped 10 bases, with 8 bases sitting between them. The CDR3 coding sequence is TGTGCCACCAGTGATTTGGGGGAATCCTACACCTTC. Protein product: CATSDLGESYTF.

V is TRBV3-1 and J is TRBJ1-1, with D possibly matching TRBD1 (5 bases). The CDR3 is 14 residues long. From germline, CDR1 is LGHDT and CDR2 YNNKEL (reference sequence). Trimming removed 3 bases at V and 3 bases at J, with 11 bases between. CDR3 amino acids: CASSQAGTDTEAFF. CDR3 DNA sequence: TGTGCCAGCAGCCAGGCAGGGACGGACACTGAAGCTTTCTTT.

This clonotype was seen repeatedly, ten times or more. V usage is TRBV24-1 and J usage is TRBJ2-1; D remains unclear. The V end was cut by 5 bases, the J end by 7 bases, with 11 bases between. The CDR3 totals 13 residues. Germline CDR1 and CDR2: KGHDR and SFDVKD. The CDR3 sequence is CATSVPSRNEQFF. The CDR3 coding sequence is TGTGCCACCAGTGTCCCGTCCCGGAATGAGCAGTTCTTC.

This chain links TRBV9 with TRBJ2-2; D remains ambiguous. CDR1 SGDLS and CDR2 YYNGEE come from the germline V gene. This CDR3 contains 13 residues. The germline V and J ends were trimmed by 4 bases and 7 bases, with 11 bases remaining between them. DNA of the CDR3: TGTGCCAGCAGCCCCAGAGTAGACGGGGAGCTGTTTTTT. It translates to CASSPRVDGELFF.